This T cell receptor beta chain stems from a study of PD-L1 blockade in urothelial cancer. Study overall: About 90% of the roughly 30 patients comprised males who had bladder-origin urothelial cancer.

Some clones are missing from TCRdb's copy, which holds only in-frame ones; the method was immunoSEQ multiplex PCR. Here the sample spans approximately 90,000 clones, under 90% being singletons. CDR3 length: 13 residues. V gave up 5 bases and J gave up 2 bases, with 9 bases separating them. Germline V gene lookup returns CDR1 WNHNN and CDR2 SYGVQD (reference sequence). Indicated time point: pretreatment peripheral blood. The sequences come from PBMCs, collected around atezolizumab (anti-PD-L1) treatment. The chain uses TRBV10-1 and TRBJ2-5, with D possibly TRBD1 on 5 matching bases. The source is a man between 60 and 75 years old with urothelial cancer. The CDR3: CASSRNRQETQYF. CDR3 nucleotide sequence: TGCGCCAGCAGTAGGAACAGGCAAGAGACCCAGTACTTC.